This TCR beta chain was recovered during a study of glioma-infiltrating T cells. With respect to this clonotype: This may be a read error: a much more frequent sequence differs by one nucleotide.

Using RNA template, CDR3s of TCR alpha and beta were amplified with iRepertoire arm-PCR. Via MiXCR, TCRdb re-called the multiplex PCR reads, giving one row per CDR3 protein. This table holds approximately 190,000 distinct CDR3 sequences, approximately 30% found once. Germline V lookup: CDR1 DFQATT, CDR2 SNEGSKA (reference sequence). The CDR3 is 13 residues long. What was sequenced was glioma tissue, nonneoplastic brain tissue, or PBMCs (not recorded which). The sequence was obtained from a human donor with low-grade glioma or glioblastoma, undergoing nonglioma brain surgery, or in good health (not recorded which). This rearrangement joins TRBV20-1 to TRBJ1-2, with D possibly TRBD1 on 6 matching bases. The CDR3 DNA sequence: TGCAGCGTTGAGCGGGGGGCGGACTATGGCCACACCTTC. Translation gives CSVERGADYGHTF.